This T cell receptor beta chain was recorded in a study of blood T cell repertoires in COVID-19. Study-level background: COVID-19 samples collected from the United States, Italy and Spain covered acute and convalescent phases. In each case, the material was cDNA or gDNA derived from T cells, B-cell-depleted T cells, or PBMCs.

Study processing details: Reference gene primer amplification gave nucleated cell count estimates. Produced via immunoSEQ multiplex PCR; TCRdb's table is partial and in-frame only. That table is the source of V, J and clone size, and D and trimming were worked out from the DNA. The repertoire holds 110,000 or so clones, more than 80% seen once, with over 9.5% in the top ten. This clone was seen a single time. The CDR3 loop spans 16 amino acids. Germline V gene lookup returns CDR1 DFQATT and CDR2 SNEGSKA (reference sequence). The V gene end was trimmed by 3 bases and the J gene end by 2 bases; junction bases not matched to a gene: 10.

The J gene is TRBJ2-1, the V gene TRBV20-1; TRBD2 aligns across 7 bases. The clonotype was recovered from a human donor in a cohort sampled during active COVID-19. The sequencing input was peripheral blood. The DNA for the CDR3 is TGCAGTGCTAGTGGGAGTCGGACTAGGGCCTACAATGAGCAGTTCTTC. Encoded protein: CSASGSRTRAYNEQFF.